This entry concerns a single TCR beta chain. Its antigen remains unknown. This CDR3 is also generated by other DNA sequences in the sample. How the authors handled the data: Filtering was not the same, since immunoSEQ gave junction-only sequences without quality scores. Assay used: immunoSEQ multiplex PCR; TCRdb lists only in-frame clones, some missing. The V and J calls and clone size are taken from that table; D and trimming were inferred from the DNA. In the table there are some 1,600,000 clones, 98% of which are singletons. The data originate from a study of shared clonotypes between healthy human individuals. Overall study results and limits: Large sequencing depth failed to make sorted-subset sequencing complete, rarefaction showed.

CDR1 and CDR2 from the germline V gene are MDHEN and SYDVKM. V shed 7 bases and J shed 5 bases, with 11 bases lying between them. The CDR3 runs to 12 residues. The sequenced material came from naive CD4+ T cells sorted from blood. Subset of the sample: CD45RA+ positively selected. The sequence derives from a young man in good health. The chain links TRBV28 to TRBJ1-2; possibly TRBD1 for D (5 bases). Here the CDR3 reads CASTPGGYGYTF. DNA of the CDR3: TGTGCCAGCACTCCCGGGGGGTATGGCTACACCTTC.